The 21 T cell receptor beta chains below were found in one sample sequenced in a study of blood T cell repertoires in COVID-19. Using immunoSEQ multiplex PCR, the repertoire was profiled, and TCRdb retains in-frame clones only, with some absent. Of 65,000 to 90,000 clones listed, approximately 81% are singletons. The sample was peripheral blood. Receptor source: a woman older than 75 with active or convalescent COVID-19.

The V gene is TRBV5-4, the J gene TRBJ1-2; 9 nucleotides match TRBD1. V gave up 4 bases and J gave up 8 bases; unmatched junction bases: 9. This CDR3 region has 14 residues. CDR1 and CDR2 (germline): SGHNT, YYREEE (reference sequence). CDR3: CASSLDRGALGYTF. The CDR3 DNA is TGTGCCAGCAGCCTCGACAGGGGGGCACTCGGCTACACCTTC.

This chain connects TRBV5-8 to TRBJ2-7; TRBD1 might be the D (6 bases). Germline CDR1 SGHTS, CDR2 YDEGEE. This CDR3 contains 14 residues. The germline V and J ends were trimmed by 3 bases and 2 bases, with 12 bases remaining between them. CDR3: CASSWRQVTYEQYF. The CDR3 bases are TGTGCCAGCAGCTGGAGACAGGTCACCTACGAGCAGTACTTC.

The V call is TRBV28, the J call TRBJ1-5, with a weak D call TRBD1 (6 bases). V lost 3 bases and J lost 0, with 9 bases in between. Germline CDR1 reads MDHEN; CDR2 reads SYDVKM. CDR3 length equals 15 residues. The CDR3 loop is CASSFRGYSNQPQHF. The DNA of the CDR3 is TGTGCCAGCAGTTTTAGGGGGTATAGCAATCAGCCCCAGCATTTT. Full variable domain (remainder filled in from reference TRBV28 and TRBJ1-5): DVKVTQSSRYLVKRTGEKVFLECVQDMDHENMFWYRQDPGLGLRLIYFSYDVKMKEKGDIPEGYSVSREKKERFSLILESASTNQTSMYLCASSFRGYSNQPQHFGDGTRLSIL.

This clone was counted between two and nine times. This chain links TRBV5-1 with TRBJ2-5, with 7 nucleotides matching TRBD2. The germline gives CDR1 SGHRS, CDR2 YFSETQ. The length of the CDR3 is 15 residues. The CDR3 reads CGTERGQITKETQYF. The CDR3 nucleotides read TGCGGGACGGAGCGGGGTCAGATTACTAAAGAGACCCAGTACTTC.

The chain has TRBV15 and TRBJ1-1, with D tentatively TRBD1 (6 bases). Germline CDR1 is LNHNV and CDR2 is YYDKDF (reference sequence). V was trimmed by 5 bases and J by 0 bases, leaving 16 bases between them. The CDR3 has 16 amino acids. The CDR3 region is CATSPGTTRVNTEAFF. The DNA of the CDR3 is TGTGCCACCAGCCCCGGGACAACTCGAGTGAACACTGAAGCTTTCTTT. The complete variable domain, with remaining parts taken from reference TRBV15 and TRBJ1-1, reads DAMVIQNPRYQVTQFGKPVTLSCSQTLNHNVMYWYQQKSSQAPKLLFHYYDKDFNNEADTPDNFQSRRPNTSFCFLDIRSPGLGDTAMYLCATSPGTTRVNTEAFFGQGTRLTVV.

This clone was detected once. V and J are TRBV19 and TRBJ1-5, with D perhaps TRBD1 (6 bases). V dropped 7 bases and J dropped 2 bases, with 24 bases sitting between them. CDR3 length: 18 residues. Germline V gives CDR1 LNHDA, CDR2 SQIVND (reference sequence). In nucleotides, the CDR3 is TGTGCCAGTAATGAGGGAGGGGGAGTTACTGCGGGCAATCAGCCCCAGCATTTT. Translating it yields CASNEGGGVTAGNQPQHF.

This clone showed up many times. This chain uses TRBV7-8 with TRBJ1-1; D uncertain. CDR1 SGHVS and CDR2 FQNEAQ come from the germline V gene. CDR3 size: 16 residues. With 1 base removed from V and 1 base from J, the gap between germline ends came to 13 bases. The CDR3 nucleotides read TGTGCCAGCAGCTTAGAAGGGAGGCTGAAGAACACTGAAGCTTTCTTT. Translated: CASSLEGRLKNTEAFF.

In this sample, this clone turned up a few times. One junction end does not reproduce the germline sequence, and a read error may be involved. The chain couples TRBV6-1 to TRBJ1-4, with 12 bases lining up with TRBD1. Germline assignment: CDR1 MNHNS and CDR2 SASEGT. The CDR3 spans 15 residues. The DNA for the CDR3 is TGTGCCAGCAGAGAAGGGACAGGGGGCTGGGAAAAACTGTTTTTT. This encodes CASREGTGGWEKLFF.

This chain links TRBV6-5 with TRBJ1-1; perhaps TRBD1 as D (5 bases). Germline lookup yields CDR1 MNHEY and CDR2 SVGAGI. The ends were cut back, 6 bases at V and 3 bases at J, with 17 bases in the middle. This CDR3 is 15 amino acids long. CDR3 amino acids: CASRGAGLGDTEAFF. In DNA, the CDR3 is TGTGCCAGCAGGGGTGCAGGGCTAGGGGACACTGAAGCTTTCTTT.

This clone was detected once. The CDR3 reads CASSPPATSYGYTF. The CDR3 DNA reads as TGTGCCAGCTCACCACCGGCAACCAGCTATGGCTACACCTTC. The V gene is TRBV18, the J gene TRBJ1-2; D uncertain. Germline lookup yields CDR1 KGHSH and CDR2 LQKENI. This CDR3 spans 14 amino acids. V shed 0 bases and J shed 4 bases, with 9 bases lying between them.

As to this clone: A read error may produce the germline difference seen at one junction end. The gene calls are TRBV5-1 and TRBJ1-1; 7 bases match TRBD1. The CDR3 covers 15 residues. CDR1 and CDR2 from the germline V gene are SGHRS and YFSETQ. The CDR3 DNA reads TGCGCCAGCAGGTTGGAGGGGGCTGGGAACACTGAAGCTTTCTTT. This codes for CASRLEGAGNTEAFF. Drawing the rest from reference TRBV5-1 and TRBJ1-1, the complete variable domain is KAGVTQTPRYLIKTRGQQVTLSCSPISGHRSVSWYQQTPGQGLQFLFEYFSETQRNKGNFPGRFSGRQFSNSRSEMNVSTLELGDSALYLCASRLEGAGNTEAFFGQGTRLTVV.

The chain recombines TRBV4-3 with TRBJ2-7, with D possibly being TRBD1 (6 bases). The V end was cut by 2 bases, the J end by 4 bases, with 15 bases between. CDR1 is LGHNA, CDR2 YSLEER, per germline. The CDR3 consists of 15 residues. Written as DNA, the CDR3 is TGCGCCAGCAGCCAAAAGACAGGAAGGCTGTACGAGCAGTACTTC. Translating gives CASSQKTGRLYEQYF.

CDR3 protein: CASSQTGTTYEQYF. The CDR3 DNA sequence: TGCGCCAGCAGTCAGACCGGGACAACCTACGAGCAGTACTTC. This rearrangement joins TRBV23-1 to TRBJ2-7, with TRBD1 as a possible D gene (6 bases). TRBV23-1 is treated as an ORF (open reading frame) with a function not yet certain. The CDR3 has 14 residues. V was pared by 3 bases and J by 2 bases, with 11 bases between.

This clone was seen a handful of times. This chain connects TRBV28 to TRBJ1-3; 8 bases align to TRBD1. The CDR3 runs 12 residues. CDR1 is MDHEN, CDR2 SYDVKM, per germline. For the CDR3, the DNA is TGTGCGGGCCGGACAGGGTTGGGAGCCATATATTTT. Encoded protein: CAGRTGLGAIYF.

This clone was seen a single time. The CDR3 sequence is CASTRDKLNEKLFF. CDR3 coding DNA: TGCGCCAGCACCCGGGACAAACTTAATGAAAAACTGTTTTTT. The chain employs TRBV5-1 and TRBJ1-4, with TRBD1 as a possible D gene (6 bases). The ends were cut back, 6 bases at V and 4 bases at J, with 13 bases in the middle. This CDR3 region has 14 residues. In germline, CDR1 is SGHRS, CDR2 YFSETQ. The full variable domain, in which reference TRBV5-1 and TRBJ1-4 provide the parts outside the CDR3, is KAGVTQTPRYLIKTRGQQVTLSCSPISGHRSVSWYQQTPGQGLQFLFEYFSETQRNKGNFPGRFSGRQFSNSRSEMNVSTLELGDSALYLCASTRDKLNEKLFFGSGTQLSVL.

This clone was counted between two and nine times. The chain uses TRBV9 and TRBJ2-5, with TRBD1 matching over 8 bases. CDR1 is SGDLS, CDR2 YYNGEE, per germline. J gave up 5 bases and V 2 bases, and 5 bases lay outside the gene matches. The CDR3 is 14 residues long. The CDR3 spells CASSVGQGPETQYF. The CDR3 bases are TGTGCCAGCAGCGTTGGACAGGGACCGGAGACCCAGTACTTC. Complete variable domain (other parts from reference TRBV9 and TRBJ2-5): DSGVTQTPKHLITATGQRVTLRCSPRSGDLSVYWYQQSLDQGLQFLIQYYNGEERAKGNILERFSAQQFPDLHSELNLSSLELGDSALYFCASSVGQGPETQYFGPGTRLLVL.

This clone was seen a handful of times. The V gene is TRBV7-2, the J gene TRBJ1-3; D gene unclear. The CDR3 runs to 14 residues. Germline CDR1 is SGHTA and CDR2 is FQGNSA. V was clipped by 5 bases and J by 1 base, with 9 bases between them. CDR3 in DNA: TGTGCCAGCAGCCCCCAGAGGTCTGGAAACACCATATATTTT. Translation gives CASSPQRSGNTIYF.

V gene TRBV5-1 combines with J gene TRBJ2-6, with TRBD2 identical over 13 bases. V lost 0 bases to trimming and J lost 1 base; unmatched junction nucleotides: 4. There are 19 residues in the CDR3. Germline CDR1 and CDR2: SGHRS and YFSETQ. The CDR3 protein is CASSLAWTSGRSGANVLTF. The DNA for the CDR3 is TGCGCCAGCAGCTTGGCCTGGACTAGCGGGAGATCTGGGGCCAACGTCCTGACTTTC.

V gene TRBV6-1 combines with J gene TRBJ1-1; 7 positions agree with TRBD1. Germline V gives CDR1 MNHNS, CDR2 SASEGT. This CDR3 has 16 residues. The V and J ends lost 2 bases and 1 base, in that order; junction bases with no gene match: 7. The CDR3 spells CASSEQGGKRNTEAFF. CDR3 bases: TGTGCCAGCAGTGAACAGGGGGGAAAACGGAACACTGAAGCTTTCTTT.

CDR3 residues: CASILGGTEQNSPLHF. CDR3 in DNA: TGTGCCAGCATCTTAGGCGGGACAGAACAGAATTCACCCCTCCACTTT. The chain is built from TRBV21-1 and TRBJ1-6; TRBD1 is the table's D call, not checked against the DNA. TRBV21-1 is reported as a pseudogene. CDR3 length equals 16 residues.

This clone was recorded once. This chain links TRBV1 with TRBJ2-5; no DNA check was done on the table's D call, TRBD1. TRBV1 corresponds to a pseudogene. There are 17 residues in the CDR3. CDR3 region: CTSSQPPPGHLQETQYF. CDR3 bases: TGCACCAGCAGCCAACCGCCACCGGGACACCTCCAAGAGACCCAGTACTTC.